A single sample is the source of the 13 T cell receptor beta chains below, sequenced in a study of blood T cell repertoires in COVID-19. The table came from immunoSEQ multiplex PCR; TCRdb's copy has only in-frame clones and leaves some out. Of approximately 200,000 clones detected, less than 80% appear once; the ten largest clones hold around an eighth. Sequenced material: peripheral blood. Receptors originate from a woman aged 45-60 years with acute or convalescent COVID-19.

The chain uses TRBV6-4 and TRBJ2-2, with TRBD1 identical over 11 bases. Germline-derived CDR1 and CDR2 are MRHNA and SNTAGT. Trimming cost V 5 bases and J 5 bases; bases outside gene matches: 7. The CDR3 is 16 residues long. The CDR3 DNA reads as TGTGCCAGCAGTCTTGGACAGGGGGCTTCGACCGGGGAGCTGTTTTTT. Translation: CASSLGQGASTGELFF.

The genes are TRBV7-6 and TRBJ2-3; D perhaps matches TRBD2 (7 bases). V lost 5 bases and J lost 0, with 24 bases in between. Germline lookup yields CDR1 SGHVS and CDR2 FNYEAQ. The CDR3 covers 19 residues. The CDR3 is CASSRLGGSGEGSTDTQYF. The CDR3 coding sequence is TGTGCCAGCAGCCGCTTAGGGGGTTCAGGGGAGGGGAGCACAGATACGCAGTATTTT. The full variable domain, completed using reference TRBV7-6 and TRBJ2-3, is GAGVSQSPRYKVTKRGQDVALRCDPISGHVSLYWYRQALGQGPEFLTYFNYEAQQDKSGLPNDRFSAERPEGSISTLTIQRTEQRDSAMYRCASSRLGGSGEGSTDTQYFGPGTRLTVL.

The CDR3 sequence is CASSYSGAAYGYTF. CDR3 sequence (DNA): TGTGCCAGCAGTTACTCTGGGGCTGCGTATGGCTACACCTTC. This sequence joins TRBV6-5 and TRBJ1-2; perhaps TRBD1 as D (5 bases). The germline gives CDR1 MNHEY, CDR2 SVGAGI. V was cut by 0 bases and J by 5 bases, with 10 bases left in between. This CDR3 is built from 14 residues.

The J gene is TRBJ2-7, the V gene TRBV29-1; TRBD2 matches 9 bases. The germline V gene has CDR1 SQVTM and CDR2 ANQGSEA. Trimming removed 4 bases from V and 0 bases from J; junction bases left unmatched: 10. There are 16 residues in the CDR3. The CDR3 region has the DNA TGCAGCGTTGTGGGGCTAGCGGGATTTCGCTCCTACGAGCAGTACTTC. Residues: CSVVGLAGFRSYEQYF.

This clone was detected a few times. The chain recombines TRBV3-1 (or the pseudogene TRBV3-2) with TRBJ1-2; TRBD1 matches 8 bases. The CDR3 totals 13 residues. Unmatched junction bases numbered 6, after V lost 5 bases and J lost 7 bases. In germline, CDR1 is LGHDT, CDR2 YNNKEL (reference sequence). The CDR3, as DNA: TGTGCCAGCAGCTATGGGACAGGTGTTGGCTACACCTTC. Amino acids: CASSYGTGVGYTF.

The CDR3 loop is CASSLGAGGRDEQYF. The CDR3 coding sequence is TGTGCCAGCAGCTTAGGGGCGGGAGGTCGCGACGAGCAGTACTTC. The gene calls are TRBV7-9 and TRBJ2-7; 8 bases are shared with TRBD2. The V gene end was trimmed by 1 base and the J gene end by 5 bases; junction bases not matched to a gene: 7. The CDR3 has 15 residues. Per the germline V gene, CDR1 is SEHNR and CDR2 is FQNEAQ (reference sequence).

This clone was detected only a few times. The CDR3 protein is CASGSRRQGYGYTF. The CDR3 DNA sequence: TGTGCTAGTGGTAGCCGCAGACAGGGTTATGGCTACACCTTC. This sequence joins TRBV12-5 and TRBJ1-2, with TRBD1 matching 7 bases. From germline, CDR1 is LGHNT and CDR2 FRNRAP. V shed 5 bases and J 5 bases; nucleotides not matched to a gene: 8. The CDR3 has 14 amino acids.

V gene TRBV4-3 combines with J gene TRBJ1-6; 7 nucleotides align to TRBD1. With V trimmed by 1 base and J by 5 bases, 5 bases remained unmatched. This CDR3 region has 16 residues. Germline-derived CDR1 and CDR2 are LGHNA and YSLEER. The CDR3 nucleotides are TGCGCCAGCAGCCAAGTCACAACAGGGGATAATTCACCCCTCCACTTT. Translating gives CASSQVTTGDNSPLHF.

This clone was found a few times. V gene TRBV19 combines with J gene TRBJ2-7, with 9 bases matching TRBD1. J gave up 3 bases and V 3 bases, and 3 bases lay outside the gene matches. This CDR3 contains 14 residues. CDR1 and CDR2 (germline): LNHDA, SQIVND (reference sequence). DNA of the CDR3: TGTGCCAGTAGTATCACGGGACAGGGCTACGAGCAGTACTTC. Protein product: CASSITGQGYEQYF.

This clone has only one observation. The chain couples TRBV27 to TRBJ2-5; D is possibly TRBD2 (5 bases). The CDR3 has 14 residues. Germline V gene data show CDR1 as MNHEY and CDR2 as SMNVEV (reference sequence). V lost 4 bases and J lost 5, with 14 bases in between. In DNA, the CDR3 is TGTGCCAGCAGTTCTACTAGGTTGGACGAGACCCAGTACTTC. This sequence encodes CASSSTRLDETQYF.

CDR3 loop: CASSKGGREGTDTQYF. The CDR3 nucleotides read TGCGCCAGCAGCAAGGGGGGGAGAGAGGGCACAGATACGCAGTATTTT. The genes are TRBV5-1 and TRBJ2-3; tentatively, D is TRBD2 (7 bases). The CDR3 extends over 16 amino acids. Trimming removed 4 bases at V and 1 base at J, with 16 bases between. Germline CDR1 SGHRS, CDR2 YFSETQ.

This clone was seen a single time. V is TRBV11-2 and J is TRBJ1-6; no reliable D call. The CDR3 has 16 residues. Trimming removed 2 bases at V and 9 bases at J, with 17 bases between. The germline CDR1 and CDR2 sequences are SGHAT and FQNNGV. The CDR3 loop is CASSLSGRQFGSPLHF. The CDR3 nucleotides are TGTGCCAGCAGCTTAAGCGGTCGGCAGTTCGGTTCACCCCTCCACTTT.

The chain employs TRBV19 and TRBJ1-1; unclear D gene. The CDR3 is 14 amino acids. V was shortened by 5 bases and J by 0 bases, with 10 bases between the two germline ends. In germline, CDR1 is LNHDA, CDR2 SQIVND (reference sequence). The DNA of the CDR3 is TGTGCCAGTAGTTCGAGGGAGATGAACACTGAAGCTTTCTTT. Translating gives CASSSREMNTEAFF. Based on the CDR3 plus reference TRBV19 and TRBJ1-1, the full variable domain is DGGITQSPKYLFRKEGQNVTLSCEQNLNHDAMYWYRQDPGQGLRLIYYSQIVNDFQKGDIAEGYSVSREKKESFPLTVTSAQKNPTAFYLCASSSREMNTEAFFGQGTRLTVV.